The 32 T cell receptor beta chains below come from one sample, sequenced in a study of blood T cells in healthy people across ages. Using a J-beta primer mix together with a sample-barcoded 5' primer, a second PCR was run for roughly 7 to 11 cycles. TCRdb reprocessed the 5' RACE reads with MiXCR, giving one entry per CDR3 protein. Here the sample spans around 2 million distinct CDR3 sequences, around 40% being singletons. The material sequenced was blood. These receptors originate from a human donor in good health.

The sample holds a few counts of this clonotype. The chain links TRBV2 to TRBJ2-1; TRBD2 agrees at 7 bases. J was trimmed by 4 bases and V by 8 bases; bases with no gene match: 5. The CDR3 consists of 13 residues. Germline V CDR1 and CDR2: SNHLY, FYNNEI. The DNA for the CDR3 is TGTGCCAGCGTGGCTAGCGGTTACAATGAGCAGTTCTTC. It specifies CASVASGYNEQFF.

This clonotype was found a few times. This chain uses TRBV4-1 with TRBJ2-3, with a tentative D call TRBD1 (5 bases). In germline, CDR1 is MGHRA, CDR2 YSYEKL. The CDR3 sequence is 16 residues long. Trimming removed 1 base from V and 4 bases from J, with 15 bases in between. The CDR3 sequence: CASSQVGHTRADTQYF. The CDR3, as DNA: TGCGCCAGCAGCCAAGTAGGACACACGAGAGCAGATACGCAGTATTTT.

The chain links TRBV2 to TRBJ1-2; the D gene is possibly TRBD1 (5 bases). Germline V gene lookup returns CDR1 SNHLY and CDR2 FYNNEI. This CDR3 is 11 amino acids long. Trimming left V 8 bases short and J 5 bases short, with 9 bases between. The CDR3 loop is CASQWGYGYTF. The DNA for the CDR3 is TGTGCCAGCCAGTGGGGGTATGGCTACACCTTC. The full variable domain, with the rest looked up from reference TRBV2 and TRBJ1-2, is EPEVTQTPSHQVTQMGQEVILRCVPISNHLYFYWYRQILGQKVEFLVSFYNNEISEKSEIFDDQFSVERPDGSNFTLKIRSTKLEDSAMYFCASQWGYGYTFGSGTRLTVV.

The CDR3 loop reads CASSYSQDTQYF. The CDR3, as DNA: TGTGCCAGCAGTTACTCCCAAGATACGCAGTATTTT. J is TRBJ2-3 and V is TRBV6-2 or TRBV6-3; D not resolved. The CDR3 is 12 residues long. Trimming removed 0 bases at V and 5 bases at J, with 3 bases between. Germline-derived CDR1 and CDR2 are MNHEY and SVGEGT.

V is TRBV7-3 and J is TRBJ2-5, with D possibly TRBD2 on 5 matching bases. The V end lost 4 bases, the J end lost 7 bases, and 13 bases lay between the germline ends. Germline V gives CDR1 SGHTA, CDR2 FQGTGA. The CDR3 consists of 13 residues. The CDR3 here is CASSSEYAGTQYF. DNA for the CDR3: TGTGCCAGCAGCTCCGAGTATGCGGGGACCCAGTACTTC.

The sample holds a few counts of this clonotype. The chain combines TRBV27 with TRBJ2-4; 11 bases align to TRBD2. V shed 8 bases and J 7 bases; nucleotides not matched to a gene: 10. From germline, CDR1 is MNHEY and CDR2 SMNVEV (reference sequence). The CDR3 contains 15 residues. In DNA form, the CDR3 reads TGTGCCAGCGGGGATAGCGGGGGGGCCGTCAACATTCAGTACTTC. This gives the protein CASGDSGGAVNIQYF.

This rearrangement joins TRBV6-2 or TRBV6-3 to TRBJ2-7; the D gene is possibly TRBD2 (6 bases). This CDR3 has 16 residues. Per germline, CDR1 MNHEY and CDR2 SVGEGT. V was pared by 6 bases and J by 5 bases, with 23 bases between. Here the CDR3 reads CASRPQFGGMVNEQYF. CDR3 sequence (DNA): TGTGCCAGCAGACCGCAATTCGGGGGTATGGTAAACGAGCAGTACTTC.

On this clonotype itself: A read error may account for a junction end that differs from germline. This chain uses TRBV13 with TRBJ2-1; no clear D gene. Germline V lookup: CDR1 PRHDT, CDR2 FYEKMQ (reference sequence). CDR3 length: 13 residues. Here the CDR3 reads CASSLIGLVEQVF. CDR3 nucleotides: TGTGCCAGCAGCTTGATTGGTTTGGTTGAGCAGGTCTTC.

V and J are TRBV9 and TRBJ1-5, with D tentatively TRBD1 (5 bases). The length of the CDR3 is 13 residues. V dropped 3 bases and J dropped 7 bases, with 11 bases sitting between them. The V gene's germline CDR1 is SGDLS and CDR2 YYNGEE. The CDR3 loop is CASSGGVSQPQHF. The CDR3 DNA reads as TGTGCCAGCAGCGGAGGGGTGAGCCAGCCCCAGCATTTT.

J is TRBJ2-7 and V is TRBV20-1; 9 bases line up with TRBD1. With V trimmed by 5 bases and J by 3 bases, 8 bases remained unmatched. This CDR3 is built from 14 residues. Germline CDR1 and CDR2: DFQATT and SNEGSKA (reference sequence). CDR3 sequence: CSAERQGGIYEQYF. The CDR3 bases are TGCAGTGCTGAGAGACAGGGGGGTATCTACGAGCAGTACTTC.

The count of this clonotype is one. One junction end does not reproduce the germline sequence, and a read error may be involved. This chain connects TRBV20-1 to TRBJ1-4; 10 bases match TRBD1. Germline-derived CDR1 and CDR2 are DFQATT and SNEGSKA (reference sequence). The CDR3 spans 12 residues. The CDR3 nucleotides are TGCAGTGCGGGGACAGGGGACATTTTCGGGATTTTT. Its protein product is CSAGTGDIFGIF.

The J gene is TRBJ2-5, the V gene TRBV11-1; maybe TRBD2 (6 bases). Germline V lookup: CDR1 SGHAT, CDR2 FQDESV (reference sequence). This CDR3 region has 16 residues. V shed 5 bases and J shed 0 bases, with 16 bases lying between them. The CDR3: CASSGQTSGDQETQYF. In DNA form, the CDR3 reads TGTGCCAGCAGCGGGCAGACCTCGGGGGACCAAGAGACCCAGTACTTC.

The V gene is TRBV12-3 or TRBV12-4, the J gene TRBJ2-6; D gene ambiguous. With 7 bases removed from V and 4 bases from J, the gap between germline ends came to 20 bases. This CDR3 comprises 17 residues. The CDR3 coding sequence is TGTGCCAGCAACTCCAACCCCTTTCAATCCGGGGCCAACGTCCTGACTTTC. It encodes CASNSNPFQSGANVLTF.

The chain links TRBV12-3 or TRBV12-4 to TRBJ2-3, with a tentative D call TRBD2 (6 bases). CDR3 length: 11 residues. V lost 9 bases to trimming and J lost 4 bases, with 8 bases between them. In nucleotides, the CDR3 is TGTGCCAGTGGGACTGCAGATACGCAGTATTTT. It is translated as CASGTADTQYF.

The genes are TRBV7-9 and TRBJ1-2, with D unresolved. The CDR3 spans 14 residues. CDR1 and CDR2 (germline): SEHNR, FQNEAQ (reference sequence). With 8 bases removed from V and 5 bases from J, the gap between germline ends came to 18 bases. The CDR3 DNA sequence: TGTGCCAGCGGTGAGTCAACTCATTCGTATGGCTACACCTTC. This codes for CASGESTHSYGYTF.

The rearrangement joins TRBV20-1 to TRBJ2-1; the match to TRBD1 covers 9 bases. V lost 3 bases, J lost 1 base, and 4 bases stayed unmatched. There are 15 residues in the CDR3. CDR1 DFQATT and CDR2 SNEGSKA come from the germline V gene (reference sequence). The CDR3 DNA follows: TGCAGTGCTAGTACGGGACAGGGATCCTACAATGAGCAGTTCTTC. It codes for CSASTGQGSYNEQFF.

The chain combines TRBV3-1 with TRBJ2-5; the D is unclear. Matching the DNA end better, TRBJ2-7 makes the J call doubtful. There are 19 residues in the CDR3. Germline CDR1 LGHDT, CDR2 YNNKEL (reference sequence). In DNA form, the CDR3 reads TGTGCCAGCAGCCAAGGGATAAAGCGAGACCGTAAGCCCCACTACGAGCAGTACTTC. Encoded protein: CASSQGIKRDRKPHYEQYF.

A word on this clonotype: Since a much larger clone is just one base distant, this may be a read error. V gene TRBV9 combines with J gene TRBJ2-4; 9 nucleotides align to TRBD1. The DNA matches TRBJ2-7 better at its end, which makes the J call doubtful. The CDR3 consists of 15 residues. Per the germline V gene, CDR1 is SGDLS and CDR2 is YYNGEE. The CDR3 region is CASSSRQGDVYEQYF. The CDR3 DNA reads as TGTGCCAGCAGCTCCCGACAGGGGGACGTCTACGAGCAGTACTTC.

The chain employs TRBV12-3 or TRBV12-4 and TRBJ2-7; no clear D. The J call may be faulty, since TRBJ2-5 better matches the DNA end. The CDR3 spans 14 residues. The CDR3 loop is CASSFSIVEETQYF. Here the CDR3 DNA reads TGTGCCAGCAGTTTTTCGATTGTTGAGGAGACCCAGTACTTC.

This clonotype was seen only a few times. V and J are TRBV29-1 and TRBJ1-1; D perhaps matches TRBD1 (6 bases). The CDR3 has 12 amino acids. Trimming stripped 5 bases from V and 8 bases from J, with 15 bases between. Germline lookup yields CDR1 SQVTM and CDR2 ANQGSEA. CDR3 amino acids: CSVLIDRTEAFF. CDR3 bases: TGCAGCGTTCTTATCGACAGGACCGAAGCTTTCTTT.

In this sample, this clonotype turned up a few times. The chain carries TRBV15 and TRBJ2-7; 8 bases map to TRBD1. The CDR3 totals 14 residues. The germline V gene encodes CDR1 LNHNV and CDR2 YYDKDF (reference sequence). The J segment lost 4 bases and the V segment lost 3 bases, leaving 5 bases of the junction unmatched. This CDR3 reads CATSRPDRAYEQYF. Here the CDR3 DNA reads TGTGCCACCAGCAGGCCGGACAGGGCGTACGAGCAGTACTTC. The entire variable domain, with the rest obtained from reference TRBV15 and TRBJ2-7, is as follows: DAMVIQNPRYQVTQFGKPVTLSCSQTLNHNVMYWYQQKSSQAPKLLFHYYDKDFNNEADTPDNFQSRRPNTSFCFLDIRSPGLGDTAMYLCATSRPDRAYEQYFGPGTRLTVT.

The chain employs TRBV5-6 and TRBJ2-4; D uncertain. TRBJ2-7 explains the end of the DNA better; the J call may be wrong. The CDR3 is made up of 13 amino acids. Germline V lookup: CDR1 SGHDT, CDR2 YYEEEE. This CDR3 reads CASSLFELREQYF. CDR3 sequence (DNA): TGTGCCAGCAGCTTGTTCGAGCTTCGCGAGCAGTACTTC.

This chain links TRBV9 with TRBJ1-5; D might be TRBD1 (5 bases). Germline V gene lookup returns CDR1 SGDLS and CDR2 YYNGEE. Trimming pared 0 bases from V and 5 bases from J, leaving 12 bases between. The CDR3 is 15 residues long. The CDR3 spells CASSVAWDLDQPQHF. CDR3 coding DNA: TGTGCCAGCAGCGTAGCTTGGGACCTGGATCAGCCCCAGCATTTT.

This rearrangement joins TRBV7-6 to TRBJ2-5; D gene uncertain. This CDR3 spans 14 amino acids. Germline V CDR1 and CDR2: SGHVS, FNYEAQ. The V end lost 7 bases, the J end lost 4 bases, and 16 bases lay between the germline ends. The CDR3 nucleotides read TGTGCCAGCACTTCTAGGATTGATGGAGAGACCCAGTACTTC. Translation gives CASTSRIDGETQYF.

J is TRBJ2-7 and V is TRBV20-1, with TRBD2 matching 8 bases. Germline assignment: CDR1 DFQATT and CDR2 SNEGSKA (reference sequence). The CDR3 length is 11 residues. Losses at the gene ends were 3 bases for V and 6 bases for J; bases not matched to a gene: 1. DNA for the CDR3: TGCAGTGCTAGGAGCGGGGGCGAGCAGTACTTC. As protein: CSARSGGEQYF.

The DNA for the CDR3 is TGTGCCATCAGTGAGTCTGGACCTACCTACGAGCAGTACTTC. Its protein is CAISESGPTYEQYF. The chain employs TRBV10-3 and TRBJ2-7; D gene uncertain. V lost 0 bases and J 2 bases, leaving 8 bases between the germline ends. The CDR3 consists of 14 residues. Germline assignment: CDR1 ENHRY and CDR2 SYGVKD.

The J gene is TRBJ1-4, the V gene TRBV20-1; 11 nucleotides match TRBD1. The length of the CDR3 is 16 residues. The J segment lost 6 bases and the V segment lost 5 bases, leaving 11 bases of the junction unmatched. Per the germline V gene, CDR1 is DFQATT and CDR2 is SNEGSKA (reference sequence). CDR3 coding DNA: TGCAGTGCTCCCCGGACAGGGGGCTGGGAGGATGAAAAACTGTTTTTT. It codes for CSAPRTGGWEDEKLFF.

J is TRBJ2-2 and V is TRBV7-2; 8 nucleotides line up with TRBD1. The CDR3 has 17 amino acids. CDR1 is SGHTA, CDR2 FQGNSA, per germline. V trimming: 5 bases; J trimming: 0 bases; junction bases outside the gene matches: 8. CDR3 amino acids: CASSRLTGGTNTGELFF. The CDR3 DNA reads TGTGCCAGCAGCCGTTTAACAGGGGGAACGAACACCGGGGAGCTGTTTTTT.

This clonotype has a handful of counts. V is TRBV5-6 and J is TRBJ2-5; the match to TRBD1 covers 9 bases. The germline V gene encodes CDR1 SGHDT and CDR2 YYEEEE. The CDR3 has 16 residues. Losses at the gene ends were 4 bases for V and 4 bases for J; bases not matched to a gene: 11. CDR3 amino acids: CASSSGDRVSAETQYF. The CDR3 DNA reads TGTGCCAGCAGCAGCGGGGACAGGGTCTCCGCAGAGACCCAGTACTTC. The variable domain in full, with the rest retrieved from reference TRBV5-6 and TRBJ2-5, is DAGVTQSPTHLIKTRGQQVTLRCSPKSGHDTVSWYQQALGQGPQFIFQYYEEEERQRGNFPDRFSGHQFPNYSSELNVNALLLGDSALYLCASSSGDRVSAETQYFGPGTRLLVL.

The sample holds a few counts of this clonotype. The chain combines TRBV7-2 with TRBJ1-2; D perhaps matches TRBD1 (5 bases). This CDR3 contains 16 residues. Trimming shortened V by 1 base and J by 0 bases, and 12 bases separated the two germline ends. Germline lookup yields CDR1 SGHTA and CDR2 FQGNSA. This chain's CDR3 is CASSLGAGAANYGYTF. The CDR3 region has the DNA TGTGCCAGCAGCTTAGGGGCCGGGGCAGCTAACTATGGCTACACCTTC. Full variable domain (rest looked up from reference TRBV7-2 and TRBJ1-2): GAGVSQSPSNKVTEKGKDVELRCDPISGHTALYWYRQSLGQGLEFLIYFQGNSAPDKSGLPSDRFSAERTGGSVSTLTIQRTQQEDSAVYLCASSLGAGAANYGYTFGSGTRLTVV.

V gene TRBV20-1 combines with J gene TRBJ1-5, with D perhaps TRBD1 (5 bases). The germline V gene encodes CDR1 DFQATT and CDR2 SNEGSKA (reference sequence). This CDR3 is 14 amino acids long. The V and J ends lost 5 bases and 2 bases respectively, with 13 bases between them. The CDR3 nucleotides read TGCAGTGCTGGACACCAGAAGGGCAATCAGCCCCAGCATTTT. Its protein product is CSAGHQKGNQPQHF.

The chain links TRBV2 to TRBJ2-1; D not certain. The CDR3 contains 13 residues. Trimming removed 5 bases from V and 6 bases from J, with 11 bases in between. Germline CDR1 SNHLY, CDR2 FYNNEI. CDR3 sequence: CASSSQLINEQFF. DNA of the CDR3: TGTGCCAGCAGTAGTCAGCTAATCAATGAGCAGTTCTTC.